This T cell receptor (beta chain) was profiled in a study of T cell responses to AZD1222 COVID-19 vaccine. Study-level findings and limits: Repertoire sampling was restricted to post-peak T cell response timepoints. Vaccine-related CD4 TCRs covered spike, predominating at 160-218 and 743-854.

Pooled samples include second doses given at about 4 or 12 weeks. As for this clone: Its specificity is not known.

Sequenced by immunoSEQ multiplex PCR; TCRdb stores in-frame clones only, minus some. The sample carries about 130,000 clones, 90% to 95% recorded once. This CDR3 has 12 residues. The ends were cut back, 3 bases at V and 5 bases at J, with 7 bases in the middle. The V gene's germline CDR1 is LNHDA and CDR2 SQIVND (reference sequence). The clonotype originates from an adult who received the AZD1222 COVID-19 vaccine. Sequenced here: peripheral blood, sampled 28 days after the second AZD1222 dose. This chain connects TRBV19 to TRBJ1-2, with D hard to call. CDR3 DNA: TGTGCCAGTAGTATGGTAGGGTATGGCTACACCTTC. This gives the protein CASSMVGYGYTF.